This T cell receptor (beta chain) was observed in a study of patients and donors after allogeneic stem cell transplantation. Germline CDR1 and CDR2: SGHRS and YFSETQ. The CDR3 covers 19 residues. After removal of 4 bases from V and 4 bases from J, the junction contained 15 bases not matched to a gene. MiXCR, run by TCRdb on the RT-PCR reads, gives a single entry per CDR3 protein. The sample lists about 230,000 distinct CDR3 sequences, 13% to 15% occurring once. In this sample, this clonotype turned up a few times. The V gene is TRBV5-1, the J gene TRBJ2-2; 11 bases are a match to TRBD2. Material for sequencing was blood, either unsorted or a sorted T cell fraction (not recorded which). This clonotype was sampled from a human donor who was either an allogeneic HSCT recipient or a stem cell or donor lymphocyte infusion donor (not recorded which). It is not recorded whose cells these are; they may come from a transplant donor. Here the CDR3 reads CASSPRSGLAGGGTGELFF. CDR3 DNA sequence: TGCGCCAGCAGCCCCCGGAGTGGACTAGCGGGCGGAGGCACCGGGGAGCTGTTTTTT.